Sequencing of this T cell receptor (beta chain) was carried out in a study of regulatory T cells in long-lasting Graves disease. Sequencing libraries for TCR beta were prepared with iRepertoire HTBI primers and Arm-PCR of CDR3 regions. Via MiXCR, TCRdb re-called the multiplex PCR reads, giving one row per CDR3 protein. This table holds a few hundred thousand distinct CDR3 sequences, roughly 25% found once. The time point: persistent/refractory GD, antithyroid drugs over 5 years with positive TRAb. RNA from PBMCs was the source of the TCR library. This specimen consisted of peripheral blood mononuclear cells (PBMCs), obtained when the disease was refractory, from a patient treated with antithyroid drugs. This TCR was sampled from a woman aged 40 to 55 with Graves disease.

This CDR3 is CAWSVDGTGAREAFF. The CDR3 coding sequence is TGTGCCTGGAGTGTCGACGGGACAGGGGCCCGAGAAGCTTTCTTT. The chain recombines TRBV30 with TRBJ1-1; TRBD1 aligns across 10 bases. The CDR3 loop spans 15 amino acids. In germline, CDR1 is GTSNPN, CDR2 SVGIG (reference sequence). V dropped 0 bases and J dropped 8; count of bases not matched to a gene: 9.